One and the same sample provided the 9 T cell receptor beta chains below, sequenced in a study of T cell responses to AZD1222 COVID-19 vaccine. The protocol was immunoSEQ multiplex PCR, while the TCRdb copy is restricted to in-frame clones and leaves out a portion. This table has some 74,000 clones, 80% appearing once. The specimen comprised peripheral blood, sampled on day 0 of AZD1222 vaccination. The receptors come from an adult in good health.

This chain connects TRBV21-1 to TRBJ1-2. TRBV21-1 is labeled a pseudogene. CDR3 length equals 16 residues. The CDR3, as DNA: TGTGCCAGCAGCAAAGGATCGTGGCGGGAGGCCTATGGCTACACCTTC. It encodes CASSKGSWREAYGYTF.

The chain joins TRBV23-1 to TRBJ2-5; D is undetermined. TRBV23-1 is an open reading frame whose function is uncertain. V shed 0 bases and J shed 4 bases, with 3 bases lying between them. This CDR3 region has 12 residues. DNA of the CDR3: TGCGCCAGCAGTCAATCGATAGAGACCCAGTACTTC. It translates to CASSQSIETQYF.

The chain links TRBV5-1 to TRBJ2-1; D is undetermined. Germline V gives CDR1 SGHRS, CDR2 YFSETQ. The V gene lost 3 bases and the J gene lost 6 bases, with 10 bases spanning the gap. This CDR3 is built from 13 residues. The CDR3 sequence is CASSWGNSNEQFF. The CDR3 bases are TGCGCCAGCAGCTGGGGAAACTCCAATGAGCAGTTCTTC.

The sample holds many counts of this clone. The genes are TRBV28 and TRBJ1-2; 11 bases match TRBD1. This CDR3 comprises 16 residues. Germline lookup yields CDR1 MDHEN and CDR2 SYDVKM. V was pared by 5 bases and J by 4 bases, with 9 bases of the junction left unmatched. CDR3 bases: TGTGCCAGCAGTGCCCACCGGACAGGGGGCGGCTATGGCTACACCTTC. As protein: CASSAHRTGGGYGYTF.

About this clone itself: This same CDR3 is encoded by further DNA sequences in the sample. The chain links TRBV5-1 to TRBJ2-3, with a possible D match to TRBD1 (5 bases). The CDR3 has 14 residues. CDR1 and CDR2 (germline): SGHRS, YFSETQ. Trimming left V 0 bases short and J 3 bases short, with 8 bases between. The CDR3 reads CASSLDSGTDTQYF. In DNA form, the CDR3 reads TGCGCCAGCAGCTTGGATTCAGGGACAGATACGCAGTATTTT.

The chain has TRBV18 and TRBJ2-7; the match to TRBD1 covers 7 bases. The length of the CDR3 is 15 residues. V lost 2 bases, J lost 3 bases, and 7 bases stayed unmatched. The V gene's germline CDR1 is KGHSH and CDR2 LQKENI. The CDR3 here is CASSPTVTGNYEQYF. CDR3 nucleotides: TGTGCCAGCTCACCAACAGTGACAGGGAACTACGAGCAGTACTTC.

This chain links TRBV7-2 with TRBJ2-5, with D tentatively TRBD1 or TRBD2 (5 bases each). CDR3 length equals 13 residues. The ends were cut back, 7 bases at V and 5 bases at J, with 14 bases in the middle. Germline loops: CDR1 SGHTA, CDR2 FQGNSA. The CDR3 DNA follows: TGTGCCAGCATCCGAGGGGTTGGGGAGACCCAGTACTTC. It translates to CASIRGVGETQYF.

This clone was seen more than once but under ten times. The CDR3 DNA sequence: TGTGCCAGCAGTTCGCCAGGGTTACCATCTGGAAACACCATATATTTT. This translates into CASSSPGLPSGNTIYF. The chain recombines TRBV25-1 with TRBJ1-3; D is perhaps TRBD1 (5 bases). Per the germline V gene, CDR1 is MGHDK and CDR2 is SYGVNS. The CDR3 has 16 residues. The V end lost 5 bases, the J end lost 1 base, and 15 bases lay between the germline ends.

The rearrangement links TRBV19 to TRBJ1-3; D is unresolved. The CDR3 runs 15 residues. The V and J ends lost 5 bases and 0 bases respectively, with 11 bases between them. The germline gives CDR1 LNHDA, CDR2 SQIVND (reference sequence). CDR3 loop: CASSSGRRSGNTIYF. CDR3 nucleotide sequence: TGTGCCAGTAGTTCCGGACGCCGCTCTGGAAACACCATATATTTT.